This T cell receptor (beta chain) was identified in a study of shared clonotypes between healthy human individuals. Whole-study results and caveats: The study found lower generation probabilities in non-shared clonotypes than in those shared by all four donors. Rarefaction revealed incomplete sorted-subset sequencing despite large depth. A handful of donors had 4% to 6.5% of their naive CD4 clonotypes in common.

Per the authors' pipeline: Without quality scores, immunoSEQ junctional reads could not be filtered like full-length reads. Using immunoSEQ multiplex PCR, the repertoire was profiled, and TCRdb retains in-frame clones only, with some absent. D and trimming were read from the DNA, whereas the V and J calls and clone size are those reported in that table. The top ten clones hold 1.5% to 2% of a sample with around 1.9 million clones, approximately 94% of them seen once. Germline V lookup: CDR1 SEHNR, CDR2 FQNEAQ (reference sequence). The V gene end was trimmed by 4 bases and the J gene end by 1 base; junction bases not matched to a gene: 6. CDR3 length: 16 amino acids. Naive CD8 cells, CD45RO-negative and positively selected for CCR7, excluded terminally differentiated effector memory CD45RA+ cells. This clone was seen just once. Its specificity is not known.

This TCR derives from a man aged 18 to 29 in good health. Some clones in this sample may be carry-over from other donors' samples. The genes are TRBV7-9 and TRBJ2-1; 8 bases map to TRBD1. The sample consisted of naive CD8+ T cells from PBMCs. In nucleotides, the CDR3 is TGTGCCAGCAGCTCGTTGACAGGGGAGTCCTACAATGAGCAGTTCTTC. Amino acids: CASSSLTGESYNEQFF.